This TCR beta chain originates from a study of blood T cell repertoires in COVID-19. On the study more broadly: Samples of COVID-19 (acute and convalescent) were obtained from the United States, Italy and Spain.

Individuals drawn from around 25 US areas were roughly 18 to 95 years old. Two negative PCRs, clearance, or symptom resolution were required of recovered Cohort 3 donors. V was cut by 0 bases and J by 10 bases, with 18 bases left in between. The CDR3 loop spans 15 amino acids. In germline, CDR1 is KGHSH, CDR2 LQKENI. The method was immunoSEQ multiplex PCR; TCRdb's version includes in-frame clones alone and lacks a portion of them. The sample has about 360,000 clones, approximately 87% seen once. The TCR comes from a man aged 30 to 45 who had recovered from COVID-19. This sequence joins TRBV18 and TRBJ1-1, with D possibly matching TRBD1 (6 bases). Sequencing was done on a sample of PBMCs or T cells enriched from blood (not recorded which). For the CDR3, the DNA is TGTGCCAGCTCACCACCGTCCGGGACACCCAGCCGAGCTTTCTTT. The encoded protein is CASSPPSGTPSRAFF.